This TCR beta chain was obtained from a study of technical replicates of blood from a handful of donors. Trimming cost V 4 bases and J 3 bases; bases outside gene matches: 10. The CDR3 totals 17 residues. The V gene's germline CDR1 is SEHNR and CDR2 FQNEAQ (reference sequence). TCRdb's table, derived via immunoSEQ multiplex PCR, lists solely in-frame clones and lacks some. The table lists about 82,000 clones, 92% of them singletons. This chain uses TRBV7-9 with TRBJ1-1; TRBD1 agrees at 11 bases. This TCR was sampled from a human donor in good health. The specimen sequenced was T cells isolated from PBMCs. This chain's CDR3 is CASSSGQGERRYTEAFF. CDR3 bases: TGTGCCAGCAGCTCGGGACAGGGGGAACGACGGTACACTGAAGCTTTCTTT.